One T cell receptor (beta chain) is described in this entry. This CDR3 is 16 amino acids long. Germline lookup yields CDR1 SGHTA and CDR2 FQGNSA. The V gene end was trimmed by 2 bases and the J gene end by 3 bases; junction bases not matched to a gene: 4. The data are from a study of CD4 and CD8 cells across lung adenocarcinoma regions. Localized lung adenocarcinoma, a non-small cell lung cancer, affected the donors. In TCRdb, the PCR reads were re-called with MiXCR into one record per CDR3 protein. The profile covers a few thousand distinct CDR3 sequences, with less than 75% appearing a single time and approximately 16% taken by the ten largest.

The sequence came from a female donor with lung adenocarcinoma. The CD4 and CD8 labels of this study may be unreliable. Specimen: CD8+ T cells from the margin of a lung tumor. The chain carries TRBV7-2 and TRBJ2-1, with 10 bases lining up with TRBD2. CDR3 sequence (DNA): TGTGCCAGCAGCTTAAAAGCGGGGGGGCTCTACAATGAGCAGTTCTTC. Translation gives CASSLKAGGLYNEQFF.